The 18 T cell receptor beta chains reported below all come from one sample, sequenced in a study of blood T cell repertoires in COVID-19. TCRdb's copy holds only in-frame clones and misses some; the assay was immunoSEQ multiplex PCR. The table shows under 70,000 clones, with about 82% occurring only once. Sequenced: peripheral blood. All receptors come from a human donor in a cohort sampled during active COVID-19.

This clone has just one count. The chain couples TRBV28 to TRBJ2-7; 8 bases align to TRBD2. Trimming removed 5 bases from V and 4 bases from J; junction bases left unmatched: 16. This CDR3 is built from 17 residues. CDR1 is MDHEN, CDR2 SYDVKM, per germline. The CDR3, as DNA: TGTGCCAGCAGTCCGCCCTTGGGGGCGGGAGGTGCGTACGAGCAGTACTTC. Translating it yields CASSPPLGAGGAYEQYF.

The chain couples TRBV2 to TRBJ2-7, with 10 bases fitting TRBD1. Germline CDR1 and CDR2: SNHLY and FYNNEI. This CDR3 region has 15 residues. The trim removed 5 bases at V and 1 base at J, leaving 5 bases unmatched. The CDR3 region is CASSLGQGISYEQYF. The CDR3 DNA reads TGTGCCAGCAGTCTGGGACAGGGGATATCCTACGAGCAGTACTTC. Full variable domain (rest looked up from reference TRBV2 and TRBJ2-7): EPEVTQTPSHQVTQMGQEVILRCVPISNHLYFYWYRQILGQKVEFLVSFYNNEISEKSEIFDDQFSVERPDGSNFTLKIRSTKLEDSAMYFCASSLGQGISYEQYFGPGTRLTVT.

The chain joins TRBV7-2 to TRBJ2-5, with TRBD1 matching over 9 bases. V trimming: 5 bases; J trimming: 5 bases; junction bases outside the gene matches: 6. Germline V gives CDR1 SGHTA, CDR2 FQGNSA. The CDR3 sequence is 14 residues long. CDR3 nucleotide sequence: TGTGCCAGCAGCCTTTGGGACAGGGTTGAGACCCAGTACTTC. Translation gives CASSLWDRVETQYF.

This clone was counted only a few times. The chain's CDR3 is CASSLVTGGGNQPQHF. In DNA, the CDR3 is TGTGCCAGCAGCTTAGTGACCGGGGGGGGCAATCAGCCCCAGCATTTT. The chain employs TRBV7-9 and TRBJ1-5; possibly TRBD1 for D (5 bases). This CDR3 spans 16 amino acids. V was shortened by 1 base and J by 2 bases, with 12 bases between the two germline ends. Per germline, CDR1 SEHNR and CDR2 FQNEAQ (reference sequence). The whole variable domain, remainder taken from reference TRBV7-9 and TRBJ1-5, is DTGVSQNPRHKITKRGQNVTFRCDPISEHNRLYWYRQTLGQGPEFLTYFQNEAQLEKSRLLSDRFSAERPKGSFSTLEIQRTEQGDSAMYLCASSLVTGGGNQPQHFGDGTRLSIL.

This clone appeared once. The chain combines TRBV7-3 with TRBJ2-5; tentatively, D is TRBD1 (5 bases). In germline, CDR1 is SGHTA, CDR2 FQGTGA. CDR3 length: 13 amino acids. Trimming stripped 5 bases from V and 5 bases from J, with 12 bases between. The CDR3 region has the DNA TGTGCCAGCAGCCCAGGGCATAGGGAGACCCAGTACTTC. Translating it yields CASSPGHRETQYF.

This clone was recorded once. The V and J genes are TRBV6-6 and TRBJ1-1, with TRBD1 matching 8 bases. V lost 4 bases, J lost 4 bases, and 5 bases stayed unmatched. The CDR3 loop spans 14 amino acids. Germline values: CDR1 MNHNY, CDR2 SVGAGI (reference sequence). CDR3 DNA: TGTGCCAGCAGTTGGGACAGGCGGAGCACTGAAGCTTTCTTT. Translation: CASSWDRRSTEAFF.

The chain carries TRBV28 and TRBJ2-5; TRBD2 aligns across 10 bases. The germline CDR1 and CDR2 sequences are MDHEN and SYDVKM. The ends lost 3 bases at V and 0 bases at J; junction bases unmatched: 4. The CDR3 runs 16 residues. The CDR3 DNA is TGTGCCAGCAGTTTTGGACTAGCGGCTTACCAAGAGACCCAGTACTTC. It yields the protein CASSFGLAAYQETQYF.

The chain is built from TRBV3-1 (or the pseudogene TRBV3-2) and TRBJ1-6; the match to TRBD1 covers 8 bases. The CDR3 has 14 amino acids. V shed 5 bases, J shed 8 bases, and the junction held 5 bases outside the gene matches. The germline V gene has CDR1 LGHDT and CDR2 YNNKEL (reference sequence). Here the CDR3 reads CASSWQGADSPLHF. As DNA, the CDR3 is TGTGCCAGCAGCTGGCAGGGGGCGGATTCACCCCTCCACTTT.

Remarks on this clone: The junction and the germline gene differ at one end; a read error may be behind it. The CDR3 region has the DNA TGTGCCGGCAGCTCCGGACAGGGTCCCGCCGGGGAGCTGTTTTTT. Translated, it gives CAGSSGQGPAGELFF. This rearrangement joins TRBV7-3 to TRBJ2-2; 8 positions match TRBD1. This CDR3 has 15 residues. Germline loops: CDR1 SGHTA, CDR2 FQGTGA. Full variable domain (outside the CDR3, taken from reference TRBV7-3 and TRBJ2-2): GAGVSQTPSNKVTEKGKYVELRCDPISGHTALYWYRQSLGQGPEFLIYFQGTGAADDSGLPNDRFFAVRPEGSVSTLKIQRTERGDSAVYLCAGSSGQGPAGELFFGEGSRLTVL.

The rearrangement links TRBV29-1 to TRBJ2-5, with TRBD1 matching over 8 bases. The germline V gene encodes CDR1 SQVTM and CDR2 ANQGSEA. The CDR3 is 12 residues long. Trimming removed 5 bases from V and 5 bases from J; junction bases left unmatched: 4. The CDR3 nucleotides are TGCAGCGTTAAGGACAGGGAGGAGACCCAGTACTTC. Its translation is CSVKDREETQYF.

CDR3 DNA sequence: TGTGCCAGCAGTTACGGTGGGAGGTCCAATGAGCAGTTCTTC. This gives the protein CASSYGGRSNEQFF. The chain combines TRBV6-5 with TRBJ2-1; possible D gene TRBD2, 6 bases. The V end was cut by 2 bases, the J end by 6 bases, with 11 bases between. CDR1 MNHEY and CDR2 SVGAGI come from the germline V gene. This CDR3 region has 14 residues.

V and J are TRBV11-2 and TRBJ1-4; D possibly corresponds to TRBD1 (6 bases). The CDR3 spans 16 residues. The V gene's germline CDR1 is SGHAT and CDR2 FQNNGV. The V end was cut by 3 bases, the J end by 0 bases, with 11 bases between. Here the CDR3 DNA reads TGTGCCAGCAGCTTTCGGGGGGCAGCAACTAATGAAAAACTGTTTTTT. It codes for CASSFRGAATNEKLFF.

The chain employs TRBV6-1 and TRBJ2-7, with D possibly being TRBD1 (6 bases). This CDR3 region has 15 residues. The ends were cut back, 2 bases at V and 4 bases at J, with 15 bases in the middle. The germline CDR1 and CDR2 sequences are MNHNS and SASEGT. CDR3 nucleotide sequence: TGTGCCAGCAGTGAACTTACCGGACAGAAATACGAGCAGTACTTC. Its protein is CASSELTGQKYEQYF.

The J gene is TRBJ2-7, the V gene TRBV5-8, with D tentatively TRBD2 (5 bases). V was cut by 1 base and J by 4 bases, with 6 bases left in between. CDR3 length: 12 amino acids. Germline-derived CDR1 and CDR2 are SGHTS and YDEGEE. CDR3 sequence: CASSLTRYEQYF. CDR3 DNA: TGTGCCAGCAGCTTGACTAGGTACGAGCAGTACTTC.

This clone was seen a few times. CDR3 DNA: TGTGCCAGCAGCTTACTCAGGGCAGAGACCCAGTACTTC. Translating it yields CASSLLRAETQYF. The chain employs TRBV7-3 and TRBJ2-5; a possible D gene is TRBD1 (5 bases). The V end lost 2 bases, the J end lost 4 bases, and 8 bases lay between the germline ends. Germline CDR1 and CDR2: SGHTA and FQGTGA. This CDR3 contains 13 residues. Full variable domain (missing parts from reference TRBV7-3 and TRBJ2-5): GAGVSQTPSNKVTEKGKYVELRCDPISGHTALYWYRQSLGQGPEFLIYFQGTGAADDSGLPNDRFFAVRPEGSVSTLKIQRTERGDSAVYLCASSLLRAETQYFGPGTRLLVL.

The chain carries TRBV4-3 and TRBJ1-6; unclear D gene. The germline V and J ends were trimmed by 1 base and 0 bases, with 7 bases remaining between them. The CDR3 is made up of 16 amino acids. Germline lookup yields CDR1 LGHNA and CDR2 YSLEER. CDR3 amino acids: CASSQGTSSYNSPLHF. The CDR3 DNA reads as TGCGCCAGCAGCCAAGGGACTAGCTCCTATAATTCACCCCTCCACTTT.

The chain recombines TRBV9 with TRBJ2-6; 8 nucleotides agree with TRBD2. This CDR3 spans 18 amino acids. V lost 2 bases and J lost 0; bases outside the gene matches: 7. Germline V lookup: CDR1 SGDLS, CDR2 YYNGEE. CDR3 protein: CASSVSWTSLSGANVLTF. In DNA, the CDR3 is TGTGCCAGCAGCGTCTCCTGGACTAGCCTCTCTGGGGCCAACGTCCTGACTTTC.

The chain joins TRBV4-3 to TRBJ2-7; TRBD1 is a possible D gene (5 bases). Germline CDR1 and CDR2: LGHNA and YSLEER. V dropped 1 base and J dropped 1 base, with 8 bases sitting between them. This CDR3 region has 14 residues. The CDR3 region is CASSQAQGSYEQYF. Written as DNA, the CDR3 is TGCGCCAGCAGCCAAGCCCAGGGATCCTACGAGCAGTACTTC.